The 26 T cell receptor beta chains in this list originate from one sample, sequenced in a study of T cell responses to AZD1222 COVID-19 vaccine. Sequencing was performed with immunoSEQ multiplex PCR; in TCRdb, only in-frame clones are kept and a portion is missing. The profile covers 150,000 to 200,000 clones, with almost 90% appearing a single time and 7.7% taken by the ten largest. The material sequenced was peripheral blood, taken on day 0 of AZD1222 vaccination. The receptors stem from an adult in good health.

The V gene is TRBV2, the J gene TRBJ1-5; D is possibly TRBD1 (6 bases). The germline gives CDR1 SNHLY, CDR2 FYNNEI. The ends were cut back, 2 bases at V and 1 base at J, with 12 bases in the middle. The CDR3 spans 16 residues. The DNA of the CDR3 is TGTGCCAGCAGTGAATCGGCCAGGGGAAGCAATCAGCCCCAGCATTTT. Residues: CASSESARGSNQPQHF.

The chain joins TRBV6-1 to TRBJ1-2; 8 bases map to TRBD1. Germline CDR1 reads MNHNS; CDR2 reads SASEGT. With V trimmed by 2 bases and J by 7 bases, 6 bases remained unmatched. CDR3 size: 14 residues. The CDR3 protein is CASSEWGQVRGYTF. The CDR3 DNA sequence: TGTGCCAGCAGTGAATGGGGACAGGTGCGTGGCTACACCTTC.

The J gene is TRBJ1-2, the V gene TRBV27; 7 nucleotides agree with TRBD1. V shed 2 bases, J shed 0 bases, and the junction held 3 bases outside the gene matches. CDR1 and CDR2 from the germline V gene are MNHEY and SMNVEV (reference sequence). The CDR3 has 15 residues. In DNA form, the CDR3 reads TGTGCCAGCAGTTTAATTCAGGGGGCTAACTATGGCTACACCTTC. This translates into CASSLIQGANYGYTF.

J is TRBJ2-7 and V is TRBV4-1, with 8 nucleotides matching TRBD1. Germline CDR1 MGHRA, CDR2 YSYEKL. The CDR3 covers 14 residues. J lost 5 bases, V lost 3 bases, and 6 bases had no gene match. The CDR3 coding sequence is TGCGCCAGCAGCCAGACAGGGGTAGAGAACGAGCAGTACTTC. Translating gives CASSQTGVENEQYF.

In its sample, this clone is large. The rearrangement uses TRBV6-1 and TRBJ2-7; 7 bases line up with TRBD1. V was pared by 3 bases and J by 0 bases, with 8 bases of the junction left unmatched. Germline assignment: CDR1 MNHNS and CDR2 SASEGT. The CDR3 covers 16 residues. This CDR3 is CASSEFPGQISYEQYF. The DNA of the CDR3 is TGTGCCAGCAGTGAGTTCCCGGGACAGATCTCCTACGAGCAGTACTTC.

The chain has TRBV6-5 and TRBJ2-1, with 11 bases fitting TRBD2. With V trimmed by 6 bases and J by 8 bases, 3 bases remained unmatched. This CDR3 is built from 13 residues. The germline gives CDR1 MNHEY, CDR2 SVGAGI. The CDR3 DNA is TGTGCCAGCAGGGGACTAGCGGTAGATGAGCAGTTCTTC. Protein product: CASRGLAVDEQFF.

The chain links TRBV10-1 to TRBJ2-5; D ambiguous. The CDR3 is made up of 13 amino acids. Germline values: CDR1 WNHNN, CDR2 SYGVQD (reference sequence). V gave up 3 bases and J gave up 1 base, with 6 bases separating them. In DNA, the CDR3 is TGCGCCAGCAGTGAAACAGCCCAAGAGACCCAGTACTTC. It encodes CASSETAQETQYF.

V and J are TRBV9 and TRBJ2-3; TRBD2 matches at 8 bases. Trimming cost V 0 bases and J 2 bases; bases outside gene matches: 5. The CDR3 extends over 16 amino acids. The germline CDR1 and CDR2 sequences are SGDLS and YYNGEE. The CDR3 bases are TGTGCCAGCAGCGTAGACCAAGCGGGGGCCACAGATACGCAGTATTTT. Amino acids: CASSVDQAGATDTQYF. The full variable domain, completed using reference TRBV9 and TRBJ2-3, is DSGVTQTPKHLITATGQRVTLRCSPRSGDLSVYWYQQSLDQGLQFLIQYYNGEERAKGNILERFSAQQFPDLHSELNLSSLELGDSALYFCASSVDQAGATDTQYFGPGTRLTVL.

The rearrangement uses TRBV10-3 and TRBJ2-3, with TRBD1 as a possible D gene (6 bases). V lost 3 bases, J lost 0 bases, and 13 bases lay in between. This CDR3 region has 16 residues. Germline CDR1 is ENHRY and CDR2 is SYGVKD. As DNA, the CDR3 is TGTGCCATCAGTGACCCAAAGGGGGAGAGCACAGATACGCAGTATTTT. Translating it yields CAISDPKGESTDTQYF.

The genes are TRBV13 and TRBJ2-3, with 11 bases that match TRBD2. V was pared by 2 bases and J by 5 bases, with 3 bases of the junction left unmatched. Per germline, CDR1 PRHDT and CDR2 FYEKMQ (reference sequence). The CDR3 covers 15 residues. The CDR3 loop reads CASSLSSGGRDTQYF. DNA of the CDR3: TGTGCCAGCAGCTTATCTAGCGGGGGGCGAGATACGCAGTATTTT.

This chain's CDR3 is CASSLAQIYEQYF. CDR3 DNA: TGTGCCAGCAGCTTAGCCCAGATCTACGAGCAGTACTTC. The V and J genes are TRBV7-9 and TRBJ2-7; D remains ambiguous. The V gene's germline CDR1 is SEHNR and CDR2 FQNEAQ (reference sequence). The CDR3 consists of 13 residues. The V and J ends lost 0 bases and 3 bases respectively, with 6 bases between them.

This clone was seen only a few times. This chain joins TRBV30 and TRBJ1-6; maybe TRBD1 (5 bases). Per germline, CDR1 GTSNPN and CDR2 SVGIG (reference sequence). The V end was cut by 2 bases, the J end by 18 bases, with 14 bases between. CDR3 size: 11 residues. CDR3 in amino acids: CAWSLDGGAHF. CDR3 bases: TGTGCCTGGAGTTTGGACGGAGGGGCCCACTTT.

The J gene is TRBJ1-1, the V gene TRBV28; the D is unclear. CDR3 size: 16 residues. The germline gives CDR1 MDHEN, CDR2 SYDVKM. V lost 5 bases to trimming and J lost 0 bases, with 16 bases between them. CDR3 sequence reads: CASSPRDYKLNTEAFF. The CDR3 nucleotides are TGTGCCAGCAGTCCTCGGGATTATAAGCTGAACACTGAAGCTTTCTTT.

V and J are TRBV29-1 and TRBJ2-7; TRBD1 matches at 8 bases. This CDR3 spans 13 amino acids. Per the germline V gene, CDR1 is SQVTM and CDR2 is ANQGSEA. The V gene end was trimmed by 1 base and the J gene end by 5 bases; junction bases not matched to a gene: 4. The CDR3, as DNA: TGCAGCGTTGAAGCAGGGGGCGGCGACGAGCAGTACTTC. Encoded protein: CSVEAGGGDEQYF.

The chain recombines TRBV9 with TRBJ2-1; 8 bases are a match to TRBD2. The CDR3 spans 15 residues. The trim removed 0 bases at V and 2 bases at J, leaving 1 base unmatched. CDR1 and CDR2 from the germline V gene are SGDLS and YYNGEE. The CDR3 sequence is CASSVGSGAYNEQFF. The DNA for the CDR3 is TGTGCCAGCAGCGTAGGTAGCGGGGCCTACAATGAGCAGTTCTTC.

The V gene is TRBV6-6, the J gene TRBJ2-2; no reliable D call. The CDR3 totals 13 residues. Germline-derived CDR1 and CDR2 are MNHNY and SVGAGI (reference sequence). V shed 1 base and J shed 4 bases, with 4 bases lying between them. CDR3 coding DNA: TGTGCCAGCAGTTACTTCCCCACCGGGGAGCTGTTTTTT. Its protein product is CASSYFPTGELFF.

This chain connects TRBV9 to TRBJ1-2; the D is unclear. There are 11 residues in the CDR3. Germline-derived CDR1 and CDR2 are SGDLS and YYNGEE. Trimming pared 3 bases from V and 6 bases from J, leaving 6 bases between. The CDR3 coding sequence is TGTGCCAGCAGCGCGTTGGATGGCTACACCTTC. Protein sequence: CASSALDGYTF.

V and J are TRBV28 and TRBJ2-2; D could derive from TRBD1 or TRBD2 (5 bases each). Germline CDR1 and CDR2: MDHEN and SYDVKM. This CDR3 comprises 17 residues. V was trimmed by 5 bases and J by 3 bases, leaving 19 bases between them. The DNA for the CDR3 is TGTGCCAGCAGTCCAGGGCGTTGGGGACGCGACACCGGGGAGCTGTTTTTT. Translated: CASSPGRWGRDTGELFF.

V gene TRBV5-1 combines with J gene TRBJ1-6; the match to TRBD1 covers 10 bases. The CDR3 covers 14 residues. Per germline, CDR1 SGHRS and CDR2 YFSETQ. V lost 4 bases to trimming and J lost 13 bases; unmatched junction nucleotides: 8. The chain's CDR3 is CASSPGTGDEPLHF. In DNA form, the CDR3 reads TGCGCCAGCAGCCCCGGGACAGGGGATGAGCCCCTCCACTTT.

This clone was observed a few times. The V and J genes are TRBV30 and TRBJ1-2; D uncertain. The germline V gene has CDR1 GTSNPN and CDR2 SVGIG (reference sequence). The CDR3 totals 13 residues. V gave up 0 bases and J gave up 4 bases, with 9 bases separating them. In DNA, the CDR3 is TGTGCCTGGAGTGTAGAGGTCAGCTATGGCTACACCTTC. Amino acids: CAWSVEVSYGYTF.

V and J are TRBV11-2 and TRBJ2-3; D ambiguous. CDR1 SGHAT and CDR2 FQNNGV come from the germline V gene. Deletions cut 1 base from V and 4 bases from J, with 12 bases between. CDR3 length: 15 residues. The CDR3 DNA sequence: TGTGCCAGCAGCTTAGTAGGCAGGTTTTCAGATACGCAGTATTTT. Its translation: CASSLVGRFSDTQYF. Drawing the rest from reference TRBV11-2 and TRBJ2-3, the complete variable domain is EAGVAQSPRYKIIEKRQSVAFWCNPISGHATLYWYQQILGQGPKLLIQFQNNGVVDDSQLPKDRFSAERLKGVDSTLKIQPAKLEDSAVYLCASSLVGRFSDTQYFGPGTRLTVL.

Of note for this clone: Other DNA sequences in this sample translate to the same CDR3. The J gene is TRBJ1-1, the V gene TRBV3-1 (or the pseudogene TRBV3-2); D gene unclear. V was cut by 3 bases and J by 1 base, with 0 bases left in between. CDR1 is LGHDT and CDR2 is YNNKEL in the germline V gene (reference sequence). This CDR3 is built from 11 residues. The CDR3 here is CASSQNTEAFF. The CDR3 DNA follows: TGTGCCAGCAGCCAGAACACTGAAGCTTTCTTT.

The chain recombines TRBV19 with TRBJ1-5; perhaps TRBD1 as D (5 bases). Trimming removed 10 bases at V and 4 bases at J, with 20 bases between. This CDR3 has 15 residues. Germline V gives CDR1 LNHDA, CDR2 SQIVND (reference sequence). The CDR3: CAIGSIGDRNQPQHF. The CDR3 bases are TGTGCCATCGGATCCATAGGGGACCGTAATCAGCCCCAGCATTTT. The variable domain in full, completed from reference TRBV19 and TRBJ1-5, reads DGGITQSPKYLFRKEGQNVTLSCEQNLNHDAMYWYRQDPGQGLRLIYYSQIVNDFQKGDIAEGYSVSREKKESFPLTVTSAQKNPTAFYLCAIGSIGDRNQPQHFGDGTRLSIL.

This chain connects TRBV5-1 to TRBJ2-7; 8 bases align to TRBD1. Per germline, CDR1 SGHRS and CDR2 YFSETQ. The CDR3 totals 17 residues. The V and J ends lost 4 bases and 6 bases, in that order; junction bases with no gene match: 18. This CDR3 reads CASSLEPAGQGKSEQYF. The CDR3 bases are TGCGCCAGCAGCCTAGAGCCTGCCGGACAGGGCAAAAGCGAGCAGTACTTC.

V is TRBV27 and J is TRBJ1-5; 8 nucleotides agree with TRBD1. CDR1 is MNHEY, CDR2 SMNVEV, per germline (reference sequence). This CDR3 contains 17 residues. Trimming took 5 bases from V and 5 from J; bases not matched to a gene: 14. The CDR3 DNA reads TGTGCCAGCAGTCCAACTCTGACAGGGGAGTGGGATCAGCCCCAGCATTTT. As protein: CASSPTLTGEWDQPQHF.

CDR3 in amino acids: CASSTRTGGFYEQYF. The CDR3 coding sequence is TGTGCCAGCAGCACCCGGACAGGGGGTTTCTACGAGCAGTACTTC. The chain employs TRBV3-1 (or the pseudogene TRBV3-2) and TRBJ2-7, with TRBD1 matching 10 bases. CDR1 and CDR2 from the germline V gene are LGHDT and YNNKEL (reference sequence). The CDR3 length is 15 residues. After removal of 5 bases from V and 3 bases from J, the junction contained 7 bases not matched to a gene.